This passage covers 18 T cell receptor beta chains from one sample sequenced in a study of T cell responses to AZD1222 COVID-19 vaccine (dated by TCRdb to the early 2020s). The library was made by the immunoSEQ multiplex PCR assay. TCRdb stores this immuneACCESS table with in-frame sequences only. Part of the clones is absent; in the studies checked, under half of the shortfall reflects unresolved V genes, and no reason is known for the rest. The sample table records about 150,000 clones; around 93% of these occur just once. The ten largest clonotypes hold 2.5% to 4% of the sample. The intended sense of this specimen's time point label: about 28 days (+/-7) after the second vaccine dose. Sequencing used peripheral blood, obtained 28 days after the second AZD1222 dose. These receptors were taken from an adult who received the AZD1222 COVID-19 vaccine.

V gene TRBV27 combines with J gene TRBJ1-1; D not certain. The CDR3 consists of 14 residues. CDR1 and CDR2 from the germline V gene are MNHEY and SMNVEV (reference sequence). The V end lost 4 bases, the J end lost 5 bases, and 14 bases lay between the germline ends. CDR3 in amino acids: CASSSPGLGTEAFF. CDR3 nucleotide sequence: TGTGCCAGCAGTTCCCCAGGACTTGGGACTGAAGCTTTCTTT.

This chain links TRBV5-5 with TRBJ1-5; D possibly corresponds to TRBD1 (6 bases). Germline V lookup: CDR1 SGHKS, CDR2 YYEKEE (reference sequence). Deletions cut 4 bases from V and 4 bases from J, with 15 bases between. CDR3 length equals 15 residues. CDR3 nucleotides: TGTGCCAGCAGCCCGCCGGGGGCGCGAAATCAGCCCCAGCATTTT. Encoded protein: CASSPPGARNQPQHF.

This sequence joins TRBV19 and TRBJ2-7; TRBD1 matches 11 bases. Trimming cost V 0 bases and J 3 bases; bases outside gene matches: 7. The CDR3 spans 17 residues. Germline V gene data show CDR1 as LNHDA and CDR2 as SQIVND (reference sequence). CDR3 sequence: CASSIDSPGTGGYEQYF. The CDR3, as DNA: TGTGCCAGTAGTATAGATTCCCCAGGGACAGGGGGCTACGAGCAGTACTTC. Full variable domain (remainder filled in from reference TRBV19 and TRBJ2-7): DGGITQSPKYLFRKEGQNVTLSCEQNLNHDAMYWYRQDPGQGLRLIYYSQIVNDFQKGDIAEGYSVSREKKESFPLTVTSAQKNPTAFYLCASSIDSPGTGGYEQYFGPGTRLTVT.

The chain is built from TRBV7-2 and TRBJ1-3; D not certain. V was pared by 5 bases and J by 0 bases, with 8 bases between. The CDR3 runs 14 residues. Germline CDR1 and CDR2: SGHTA and FQGNSA. In nucleotides, the CDR3 is TGTGCCAGCAGCCTACAGCCCTCTGGAAACACCATATATTTT. Amino acids: CASSLQPSGNTIYF.

The chain recombines TRBV30 with TRBJ1-1, with D maybe TRBD1 (5 bases). Looked up from germline, CDR1 is GTSNPN and CDR2 is SVGIG (reference sequence). V lost 6 bases, J lost 3 bases, and 17 bases lay in between. The CDR3 totals 14 residues. The CDR3 is CACAYIVGDTEAFF. Written as DNA, the CDR3 is TGTGCCTGCGCGTACATCGTGGGGGACACTGAAGCTTTCTTT.

This clone occurred once. The chain links TRBV30 to TRBJ1-3; D is perhaps TRBD1 (6 bases). The germline V and J ends were trimmed by 5 bases and 2 bases, with 16 bases remaining between them. This CDR3 has 15 residues. CDR1 GTSNPN and CDR2 SVGIG come from the germline V gene (reference sequence). The CDR3 loop reads CAWWPRRTAGNTIYF. In DNA form, the CDR3 reads TGTGCCTGGTGGCCCCGCCGGACAGCTGGAAACACCATATATTTT.

The V and J genes are TRBV7-2 and TRBJ1-5; D remains ambiguous. The germline V gene has CDR1 SGHTA and CDR2 FQGNSA. The CDR3 runs 13 residues. The ends were cut back, 1 base at V and 4 bases at J, with 5 bases in the middle. CDR3 in amino acids: CASSLGQNQPQHF. The CDR3 nucleotides read TGTGCCAGCAGCTTAGGTCAGAATCAGCCCCAGCATTTT. Based on the CDR3 plus reference TRBV7-2 and TRBJ1-5, the full variable domain is GAGVSQSPSNKVTEKGKDVELRCDPISGHTALYWYRQSLGQGLEFLIYFQGNSAPDKSGLPSDRFSAERTGGSVSTLTIQRTQQEDSAVYLCASSLGQNQPQHFGDGTRLSIL.

This clone was picked up a small number of times. The chain employs TRBV2 and TRBJ1-5; 7 bases match TRBD1. Unmatched junction bases numbered 4, after V lost 6 bases and J lost 2 bases. CDR3 size: 14 residues. CDR1 SNHLY and CDR2 FYNNEI come from the germline V gene. The CDR3 sequence: CASSPGTGNQPQHF. The CDR3 DNA follows: TGTGCCAGCAGCCCCGGGACAGGCAATCAGCCCCAGCATTTT. Variable domain in full (rest from reference TRBV2 and TRBJ1-5): EPEVTQTPSHQVTQMGQEVILRCVPISNHLYFYWYRQILGQKVEFLVSFYNNEISEKSEIFDDQFSVERPDGSNFTLKIRSTKLEDSAMYFCASSPGTGNQPQHFGDGTRLSIL.

The gene calls are TRBV28 and TRBJ2-3, with 12 nucleotides matching TRBD2. The junction had 9 bases not matched to a gene; V was cut back by 6 bases and J by 2 bases. This CDR3 has 17 residues. Germline-derived CDR1 and CDR2 are MDHEN and SYDVKM. The CDR3 sequence is CASSLGTSGPFTDTQYF. In DNA, the CDR3 is TGTGCCAGCAGCCTAGGGACTAGCGGGCCATTCACAGATACGCAGTATTTT.

The chain has TRBV9 and TRBJ1-1; no clear D. The ends were cut back, 0 bases at V and 5 bases at J, with 11 bases in the middle. Germline CDR1 is SGDLS and CDR2 is YYNGEE. The CDR3 extends over 14 amino acids. The CDR3 DNA reads as TGTGCCAGCAGCGTAGCCCCAGGAGGGACTGAAGCTTTCTTT. Translated: CASSVAPGGTEAFF.

The chain links TRBV27 to TRBJ1-6, with a weak D call TRBD1 (5 bases). Germline CDR1 reads MNHEY; CDR2 reads SMNVEV (reference sequence). Trimming stripped 7 bases from V and 9 bases from J, with 10 bases between. This CDR3 has 12 residues. CDR3 sequence reads: CASTAGISPLHF. CDR3 nucleotide sequence: TGTGCCAGCACCGCAGGGATTTCACCCCTCCACTTT.

V is TRBV7-8 and J is TRBJ2-5; 9 bases agree with TRBD1. J gave up 2 bases and V 5 bases, and 6 bases lay outside the gene matches. The CDR3 has 15 residues. Germline assignment: CDR1 SGHVS and CDR2 FQNEAQ. CDR3: CASSPGQGRQETQYF. The CDR3 region has the DNA TGTGCCAGCAGCCCGGGACAGGGAAGGCAAGAGACCCAGTACTTC.

V gene TRBV5-6 combines with J gene TRBJ2-1, with 8 positions matching TRBD2. This CDR3 comprises 13 residues. Unmatched junction bases numbered 1, after V lost 2 bases and J lost 6 bases. Germline lookup yields CDR1 SGHDT and CDR2 YYEEEE. CDR3 amino acids: CASSFGTSNEQFF. The CDR3 coding sequence is TGTGCCAGCAGCTTCGGGACTAGCAATGAGCAGTTCTTC.

V gene TRBV4-3 combines with J gene TRBJ2-3, with TRBD2 identical over 9 bases. V shed 3 bases and J 7 bases; nucleotides not matched to a gene: 11. The CDR3 runs to 16 residues. Germline V lookup: CDR1 LGHNA, CDR2 YSLEER. CDR3 bases: TGCGCCAGCAGCCAGGAGGCTAGCGGGGTGGGGTATACGCAGTATTTT. Encoded protein: CASSQEASGVGYTQYF.

This chain connects TRBV14 to TRBJ1-5, with 8 bases matching TRBD1. The CDR3 has 20 amino acids. CDR1 and CDR2 from the germline V gene are SGHDN and FVKESK. With 3 bases clipped from V and 0 bases from J, the junction kept 16 bases outside the gene matches. In DNA, the CDR3 is TGTGCCAGCAGCCACAAAACGGAGGACAGGGACCGATATAGCAATCAGCCCCAGCATTTT. This sequence encodes CASSHKTEDRDRYSNQPQHF.

Only a few counts were recorded for this clone. This CDR3 reads CASSQDPRWSTEAFF. Here the CDR3 DNA reads TGCGCCAGCAGCCAAGACCCCAGATGGAGCACTGAAGCTTTCTTT. The chain couples TRBV4-3 to TRBJ1-1; unclear D gene. The germline V gene has CDR1 LGHNA and CDR2 YSLEER. The CDR3 loop spans 15 amino acids. V gave up 0 bases and J gave up 4 bases, with 12 bases separating them.

The chain is built from TRBV28 and TRBJ2-7; TRBD1 agrees at 11 bases. The CDR3 length is 15 residues. Germline V gene lookup returns CDR1 MDHEN and CDR2 SYDVKM. The J segment lost 5 bases and the V segment lost 5 bases, leaving 8 bases of the junction unmatched. DNA of the CDR3: TGTGCCAGCAGTGGTCCGGGACAGGGGGAGGACGAGCAGTACTTC. Its translation is CASSGPGQGEDEQYF.

This clone was seen just once. The chain uses TRBV4-3 and TRBJ2-2; D may be TRBD1 or TRBD2 (7 bases each). The length of the CDR3 is 18 residues. The V gene lost 0 bases and the J gene lost 3 bases, with 17 bases spanning the gap. Germline assignment: CDR1 LGHNA and CDR2 YSLEER. The CDR3 spells CASSQEPPTGRDTGELFF. The CDR3 DNA follows: TGCGCCAGCAGCCAAGAGCCCCCGACAGGGAGGGACACCGGGGAGCTGTTTTTT.